This paragraph reports one T cell receptor (beta chain). Its recognized antigen is unknown. Per-base qualities were not stored, and no clone one base away is much larger. Its CDR3 holds 15 amino acids, cysteine through phenylalanine. Of the read, only the CDR3 DNA is kept; its 45 bases are in frame from base 1. Here V drops 6 bases and J drops 2 bases, and the junction holds 6 bases not matched to any gene. CDR1 is given as MNHEY and CDR2 as SMNVEV, both from the germline V gene (reference sequence). This sample stems from a study of blood T cell repertoires in COVID-19 (dated by TCRdb to the early 2020s). Regarding the complete study: The collaborator samples originated in the United States, Italy and Spain and spanned the acute and convalescent phases of COVID-19. The material from the prospective study consisted of cDNA or gDNA derived from T cells, B-cell-depleted T cells, or PBMCs. Deeply sampled blood TCRbeta repertoires from subjects exposed to, actively infected with, or recovered from COVID-19 were included in the dataset. The repertoires were released in a freely available public database intended as a resource for research on the immune response to SARS-CoV-2. The samples were drawn from the first 160 participants of the ongoing ImmuneRACE study and from over a thousand subjects provided by 6 global collaborators. Nearly every sample came with metadata listing a de-identified subject ID, COVID-19 status, age in years and sex. Where available, HLA class I and class II types were obtained from metadata supplied by the sample provider rather than from assay-based typing.

The immunoSEQ Assay, a bias-controlled multiplex PCR, was used to amplify TCRbeta CDR3 regions from genomic DNA. In the paper's pipeline: The number of nucleated cells in each sample was estimated by amplification of reference gene primers within the assay. To quantify the absolute abundance of each unique TCRbeta CDR3 rearrangement, sequence reads were collapsed and filtered. For each sample, productive Simpson clonality was calculated as the square root of Simpson's diversity index across productive rearrangements. Entries here come from immuneACCESS through TCRdb and include only in-frame sequences with V and J called. Some clones fail to appear in such tables; in the studies checked, an unresolved V gene covers under half of the shortfall, and the cause of the remainder is unknown. D and trimming were read from the DNA, whereas the V and J calls and clone size are those reported in that table. In this sample the table shows 200,000 to 300,000 clones, around 85% of which occur a single time. The ten largest account for around 6.4% of the sample.

Each collaborating institution followed its own protocols to collect whole blood in K2EDTA tubes. Collaborator samples were shipped for TCRbeta analysis as frozen whole blood, isolated PBMCs, or DNA extracted from either sample type. General conclusions and limits of the study: The quantity of clinical and demographic metadata differed by source and by participant and was supplied without curation.

This sequence uses TRBV27 and TRBJ1-5; 8 central nucleotides agree with TRBD1. Sequencing was performed on peripheral blood. This TCR was recovered from a woman aged 60-75 years with active or convalescent COVID-19. The CDR3 has the sequence CASRGQGGGNQPQHF. The sequence in DNA is TGTGCCAGCAGAGGACAGGGTGGCGGCAATCAGCCCCAGCATTTT.